Described below is a single T cell receptor (beta chain) sequence and its context. Antigen: not known. TCRdb reanalysed the reads using MiXCR and keeps one entry per CDR3 protein. Altogether 300,000 to 400,000 distinct CDR3 sequences are present, approximately 32% being singletons, with the ten largest covering 15% to 25%. This sample was taken from a study of T cell repertoires in cytomegalovirus infection. The CDR3 covers 15 residues. The V gene end was trimmed by 5 bases and the J gene end by 6 bases; junction bases not matched to a gene: 8. CDR1 is MNHEY and CDR2 is SMNVEV in the germline V gene (reference sequence). Overall study results and limits: Dominating the ex vivo response were TCR beta clonotypes that were CMV-specific and HLA-C-restricted. Carriers of CMV plus the relevant HLA were identified by cumulative public TCR beta family frequency.

This chain links TRBV27 with TRBJ2-7; 12 nucleotides align to TRBD2. The TCR comes from a human donor in good health (CMV status not recorded). Some clones in this sample may be carry-over from other donors' samples. The source material was cultured PBMCs, sampled from culture after CMV antigen stimulation. CDR3 in DNA: TGTGCCAGCAGTCCTTCTAGCGGGAGGGCGGCCGAGCAGTACTTC. Amino acid sequence: CASSPSSGRAAEQYF.